These T cell receptor beta chains were read from a single sample in a study of radiotherapy plus CTLA-4 blockade in lung cancer. Sequencing was performed with immunoSEQ multiplex PCR; in TCRdb, only in-frame clones are kept and a portion is missing. The table lists about 95,000 clones, roughly four fifths of them singletons, with approximately 3.7% in the top ten. The material was peripheral blood, obtained from a patient treated with radiotherapy plus ipilimumab. Every receptor here comes from a human donor with non-small cell lung cancer who had a partial response to radiotherapy plus ipilimumab. Both conserved end residues are part of each CDR3. The order of the fields is V gene, clone size, J gene, D gene, CDR3 DNA, CDR3 protein. A D gene is named only where the DNA matches it firmly. Size is stated for part of the rows, as once, few or many counts, or as a class when the clone is expanded.

TRBV9	once	TRBJ2-2	.	TGTGCCAGCAGCGCTGGAGGGTTTGGGGAGCTGTTTTTT	CASSAGGFGELFF
TRBV4-1	.	TRBJ2-5	.	TGCGCCAGCAGCCAAAGATATAGTTTCGGAGGGGAGACCCAGTACTTC	CASSQRYSFGGETQYF
TRBV12-5	.	TRBJ2-5	TRBD2	TGTGCTAGCTCATTAGCGGGAGGAGAGACCCAGTACTTC	CASSLAGGETQYF
TRBV7-2	.	TRBJ2-1	TRBD2	TGTGCCAGCAGCCTGACTAGCGTAGATGAGCAGTTCTTC	CASSLTSVDEQFF
TRBV5-4	once	TRBJ2-1	TRBD1	TGTGCCAGCAGCTTTGGACAGGGGGATGAGCAGTTCTTC	CASSFGQGDEQFF
TRBV11-3	.	TRBJ2-3	.	TGTGCCAGCAGCTTAGGGAGCCGGGATACGCAGTATTTT	CASSLGSRDTQYF
TRBV2	.	TRBJ1-1	.	TGTGCCAGCAGTGATGGAGGCATGAACACTGAAGCTTTCTTT	CASSDGGMNTEAFF
TRBV5-6	.	TRBJ2-3	.	TGTGCCAGCAGCTTGATTGGAGGGACTCCGATTGCGCAGTATTTT	CASSLIGGTPIAQYF
TRBV28	few	TRBJ1-5	.	TGTGCCAGCAGTTTGTACACTCAGCCCCAGCATTTT	CASSLYTQPQHF
TRBV10-2	few	TRBJ2-1	TRBD2	TGCGCCAGCAGTGAGTCGGGAGGGCCGTACAATGAGCAGTTCTTC	CASSESGGPYNEQFF
TRBV6-1	.	TRBJ2-5	.	TGTGCCAGCAGTGGGTACAGATCCAGGGGAGAGACCCAGTACTTC	CASSGYRSRGETQYF
TRBV5-1	.	TRBJ2-7	.	TGCGCCAGCAGCGGCACAGGGTTAAACTACGAGCAGTACTTC	CASSGTGLNYEQYF
TRBV5-1	.	TRBJ2-2	.	TGCGCCAGCAGCTTTGAGCCGAACACCGGGGAGCTGTTTTTT	CASSFEPNTGELFF
TRBV21-1	.	TRBJ2-1	.	TGTGCCAGCAGCCCTGACAGGGATATCTCCTACAATGAGCAGTTCTTC	CASSPDRDISYNEQFF
TRBV5-5	.	TRBJ2-3	.	TGTGCCAGCAGCTCCCTTGGGGGGACAGATACGCAGTATTTT	CASSSLGGTDTQYF
TRBV5-6	.	TRBJ2-7	TRBD2	TGTGCCAGCAGCTCGGGACTAGGTTCCTACGAGCAGTACTTC	CASSSGLGSYEQYF
TRBV9	.	TRBJ2-1	.	TGTGCCAGCAGCGTAGTAGCCGGGGGCAATGAGCAGTTCTTC	CASSVVAGGNEQFF
TRBV6-6	.	TRBJ1-5	TRBD1	TGTGCCAGCAGACCGGGACAGGGGAAGGGTCAGCCCCAGCATTTT	CASRPGQGKGQPQHF
TRBV19	.	TRBJ2-1	TRBD2	TGTGCCAGTAGAAAGATACTGACTAGCGGGATCTGGAATGAGCAGTTCTTC	CASRKILTSGIWNEQFF
TRBV7-2	.	TRBJ2-7	TRBD2	TGTGCCAGCAGCTTAGCACCTAGCGGGCATTCCTACGAGCAGTACTTC	CASSLAPSGHSYEQYF
TRBV2	few	TRBJ1-5	.	TGTGCCAGCAGTGGCCGGTATCAGCCCCAGCATTTT	CASSGRYQPQHF
TRBV4-1	.	TRBJ2-1	TRBD2	TGCGCCAGCAGCCAAGAGCGGACTAGCGGGAGTAATGAGCAGTTCTTC	CASSQERTSGSNEQFF
TRBV6-1	.	TRBJ2-1	TRBD2	TGTGCCAGCAGGCATCCTAGCGGGAGTTACAATGAGCAGTTCTTC	CASRHPSGSYNEQFF
TRBV27	.	TRBJ1-1	TRBD1	TGTGCCAGCAGCAACGACAGGGTTGGTTATGGACACACTGAAGCTTTCTTT	CASSNDRVGYGHTEAFF
TRBV5-1	.	TRBJ2-3	TRBD2	TGCGCCAGCAGCTTGGGACTAGCGGGGGGCACAGATACGCAGTATTTT	CASSLGLAGGTDTQYF
TRBV7-9	.	TRBJ2-5	.	TGTGCCAGCAGCTTCAGGGGGCGGGAGGAGACCCAGTACTTC	CASSFRGREETQYF
TRBV6-5	.	TRBJ2-7	TRBD1	TGTGCCAGCAGTTACCCTGGACAGGGTAGCGAGCAGTACTTC	CASSYPGQGSEQYF
TRBV9	.	TRBJ2-2	TRBD2	TGTGCCAGCAGCGTAGTAGCGGGAGGCACCGGGGAGCTGTTTTTT	CASSVVAGGTGELFF
TRBV5-1	.	TRBJ2-7	.	TGCGCCAGCAGCTTGTTACAGGGCTTGGAGCAGTACTTC	CASSLLQGLEQYF
TRBV7-2	.	TRBJ2-7	TRBD1	TGTGCCAGCAGCTTAGCCCCTACCGGGACAGCGGCCTACGAGCAGTACTTC	CASSLAPTGTAAYEQYF
TRBV29-1	.	TRBJ2-3	TRBD1	TGCAGCGTTGACCCCGGGACAGGGGGAACAGATACGCAGTATTTT	CSVDPGTGGTDTQYF
TRBV5-6	.	TRBJ2-3	.	TGTGCCAGCAGCTTGTTCCAATCGAGGACAGATACGCAGTATTTT	CASSLFQSRTDTQYF
TRBV6-1	.	TRBJ1-2	.	TGTGCCAGCAGTTATCAGGGGTATGGCTACACCTTC	CASSYQGYGYTF
TRBV2	.	TRBJ1-1	.	TGTGCCAGCAGCCTCTTACAGCCTTTGAACACTGAAGCTTTCTTT	CASSLLQPLNTEAFF
TRBV5-6	few	TRBJ2-7	TRBD2	TGTGCCAGCAGCTTGGCGGCTAGCGGGGGGAGCTCCTACGAGCAGTACTTC	CASSLAASGGSSYEQYF
TRBV9	.	TRBJ1-5	TRBD1	TGTGCCAGCAGCAAGACAGGGGTCGATAGCAATCAGCCCCAGCATTTT	CASSKTGVDSNQPQHF
TRBV5-1	.	TRBJ2-7	.	TGCGCCAGCAGCTTGGCTACCTACTCCTACGAGCAGTACTTC	CASSLATYSYEQYF
TRBV19	.	TRBJ2-3	.	TGTGCCAGTAGTATAGACAGAAGAACAGATACGCAGTATTTT	CASSIDRRTDTQYF
TRBV6-1	.	TRBJ2-5	.	TGTGCCAGCAGACCCGGGAGCCTCGAGACCCAGTACTTC	CASRPGSLETQYF